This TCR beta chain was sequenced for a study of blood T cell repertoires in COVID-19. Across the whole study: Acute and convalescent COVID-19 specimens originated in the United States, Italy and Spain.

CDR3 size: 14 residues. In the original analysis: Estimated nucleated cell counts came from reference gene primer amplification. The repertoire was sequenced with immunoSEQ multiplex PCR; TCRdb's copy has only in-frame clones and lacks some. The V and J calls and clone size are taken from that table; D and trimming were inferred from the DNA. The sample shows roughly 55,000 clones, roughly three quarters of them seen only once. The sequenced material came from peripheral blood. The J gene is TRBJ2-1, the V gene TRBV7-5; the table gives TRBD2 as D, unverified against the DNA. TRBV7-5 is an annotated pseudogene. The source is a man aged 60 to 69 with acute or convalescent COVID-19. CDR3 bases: TGTGCCAGAAGCCCCCCCTGCGGGGGCAATGAGCAGTTCTTC. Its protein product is CARSPPCGGNEQFF.